This is a list of T cell receptor beta chains from one sample in a study of shared T cell receptors in the human thymus. Some clones are missing from TCRdb's copy, which holds only in-frame ones; the method was immunoSEQ multiplex PCR. The table records around 68,000 clones, nearly 95% of them present only once. Sequencing was done on a sample of thymocytes. The receptor source for this set is a human donor. CDR3s leave out the opening cysteine and the closing phenylalanine or tryptophan.

V gene,J gene,CDR3 protein
TRBV5-1,TRBJ1-2,ASSWKNRGNSGYT
TRBV7-6,TRBJ1-2,ASSRAQGAKSNYGYT
TRBV7-9,TRBJ1-1,ASSPPTGMVGTEAF
TRBV7-2,TRBJ2-7,ASSFRDRVYEQY
TRBV5-4,TRBJ1-1,ASSLMDRGLWNTEAF
TRBV4-1,TRBJ1-1,ASSPQGAISTEAF
TRBV15,TRBJ1-5,ATSKGREGRQPQH
TRBV5-1,TRBJ1-2,ASSLDDGGPRYGYT
TRBV29-1,TRBJ1-1,SAQTDLKAF
TRBV6-1,TRBJ2-1,ASRRQGYNEQF
TRBV9,TRBJ2-5,ASSVARGQETQY
TRBV11-2,TRBJ1-2,ASSLVFRQYYT
TRBV5-5,TRBJ2-4,ASSPGTSGEYVSEDIQY
TRBV7-3,TRBJ2-5,ASSRGTSGGALETQY
TRBV25-1,TRBJ2-6,ASSDAEGANVLT
TRBV10-1,TRBJ2-5,ARSGRGPHSETQY
TRBV28,TRBJ1-5,ASSKQGADPRADYSNQPQH